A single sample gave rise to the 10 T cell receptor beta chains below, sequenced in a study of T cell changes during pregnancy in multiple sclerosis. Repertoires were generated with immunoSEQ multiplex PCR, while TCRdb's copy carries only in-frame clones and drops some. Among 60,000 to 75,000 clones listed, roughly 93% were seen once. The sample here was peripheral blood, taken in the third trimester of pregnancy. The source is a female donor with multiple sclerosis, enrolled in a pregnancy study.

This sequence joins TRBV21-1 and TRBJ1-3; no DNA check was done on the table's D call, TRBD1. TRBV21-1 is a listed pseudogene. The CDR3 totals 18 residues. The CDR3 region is CASSKLGVQGASGNTIYF. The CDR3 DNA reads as TGTGCCAGCAGCAAACTCGGTGTCCAGGGGGCATCTGGAAACACCATATATTTT.

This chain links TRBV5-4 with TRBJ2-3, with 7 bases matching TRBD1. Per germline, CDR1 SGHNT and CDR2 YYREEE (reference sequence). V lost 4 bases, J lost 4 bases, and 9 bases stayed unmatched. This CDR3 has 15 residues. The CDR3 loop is CASSPTGNKADTQYF. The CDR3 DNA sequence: TGTGCCAGCAGCCCGACAGGGAACAAGGCAGATACGCAGTATTTT.

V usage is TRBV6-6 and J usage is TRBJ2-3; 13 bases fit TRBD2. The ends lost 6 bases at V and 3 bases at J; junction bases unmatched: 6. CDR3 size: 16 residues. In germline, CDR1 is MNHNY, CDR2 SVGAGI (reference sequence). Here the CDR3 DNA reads TGTGCCAGCAGCAGCACTAGCGGGGGGGCAACAGATACGCAGTATTTT. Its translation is CASSSTSGGATDTQYF.

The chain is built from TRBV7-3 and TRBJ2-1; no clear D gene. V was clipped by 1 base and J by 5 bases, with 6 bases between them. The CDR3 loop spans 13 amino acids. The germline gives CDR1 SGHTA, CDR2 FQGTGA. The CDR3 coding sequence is TGTGCCAGCAGCTTAAATCGTGACAATGAGCAGTTCTTC. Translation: CASSLNRDNEQFF.

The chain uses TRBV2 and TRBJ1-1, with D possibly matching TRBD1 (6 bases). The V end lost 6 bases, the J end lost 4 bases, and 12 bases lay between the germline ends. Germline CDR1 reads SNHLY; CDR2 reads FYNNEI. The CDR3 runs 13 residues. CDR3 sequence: CASRYRAATEAFF. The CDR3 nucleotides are TGTGCCAGCAGGTACAGGGCGGCCACTGAAGCTTTCTTT. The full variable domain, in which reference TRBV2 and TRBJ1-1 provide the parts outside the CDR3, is EPEVTQTPSHQVTQMGQEVILRCVPISNHLYFYWYRQILGQKVEFLVSFYNNEISEKSEIFDDQFSVERPDGSNFTLKIRSTKLEDSAMYFCASRYRAATEAFFGQGTRLTVV.

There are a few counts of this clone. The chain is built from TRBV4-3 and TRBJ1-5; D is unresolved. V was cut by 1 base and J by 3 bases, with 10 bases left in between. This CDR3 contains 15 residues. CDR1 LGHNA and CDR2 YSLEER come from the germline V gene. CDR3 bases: TGCGCCAGCAGCCAAGGGGCCGGACTCAATCAGCCCCAGCATTTT. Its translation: CASSQGAGLNQPQHF.

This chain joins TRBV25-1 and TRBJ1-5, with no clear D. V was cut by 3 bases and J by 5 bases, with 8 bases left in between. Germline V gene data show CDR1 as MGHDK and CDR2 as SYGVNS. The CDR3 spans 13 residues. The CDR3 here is CASSDGRDQPQHF. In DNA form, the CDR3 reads TGTGCCAGCAGTGATGGGAGGGATCAGCCCCAGCATTTT.

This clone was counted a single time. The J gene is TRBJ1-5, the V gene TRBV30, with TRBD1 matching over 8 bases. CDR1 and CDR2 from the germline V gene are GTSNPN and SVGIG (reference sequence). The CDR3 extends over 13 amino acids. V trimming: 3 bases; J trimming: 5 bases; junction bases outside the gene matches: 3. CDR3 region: CAWSADRDQPQHF. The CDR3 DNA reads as TGTGCCTGGAGCGCGGACAGGGATCAGCCCCAGCATTTT.

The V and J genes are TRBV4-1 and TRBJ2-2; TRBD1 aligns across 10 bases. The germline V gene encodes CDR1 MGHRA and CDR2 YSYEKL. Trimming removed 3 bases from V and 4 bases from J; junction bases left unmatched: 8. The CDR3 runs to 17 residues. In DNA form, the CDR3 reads TGCGCCAGCAGCCACCAAGGGGGGACAGGGGTCACCGGGGAGCTGTTTTTT. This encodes CASSHQGGTGVTGELFF.

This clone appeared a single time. The CDR3 nucleotides read TGTGCCAGCACCCGGACAGGGGGCACAGATACGCAGTATTTT. Protein product: CASTRTGGTDTQYF. The V and J genes are TRBV27 and TRBJ2-3; 9 nucleotides line up with TRBD1. Germline V lookup: CDR1 MNHEY, CDR2 SMNVEV (reference sequence). After removal of 7 bases from V and 1 base from J, the junction contained 3 bases not matched to a gene. CDR3 length equals 14 residues.